A single sample gave rise to the 17 T cell receptor beta chains below, sequenced in a study of T cell responses to AZD1222 COVID-19 vaccine. Method: immunoSEQ multiplex PCR; TCRdb's copy keeps in-frame clones and lacks some. Of tens of thousands of clones listed, approximately 91% are singletons. Sequencing was performed on peripheral blood, taken 28 days after the second AZD1222 dose. The receptors come from an adult who received the AZD1222 COVID-19 vaccine.

This rearrangement joins TRBV14 to TRBJ2-7, with 7 bases fitting TRBD2. Germline V lookup: CDR1 SGHDN, CDR2 FVKESK. Trimming removed 0 bases from V and 0 bases from J; junction bases left unmatched: 5. The CDR3 loop spans 16 amino acids. The CDR3 nucleotides are TGTGCCAGCAGCCAAGATGGAGCGGGACGCTCCTACGAGCAGTACTTC. Protein sequence: CASSQDGAGRSYEQYF.

V gene TRBV5-1 combines with J gene TRBJ2-1, with 10 bases identical to TRBD2. CDR1 and CDR2 from the germline V gene are SGHRS and YFSETQ. J lost 8 bases, V lost 5 bases, and 7 bases had no gene match. The CDR3 has 14 residues. DNA of the CDR3: TGCGCCAGCAGGGAAAGCGGGAGGGCCGATGAGCAGTTCTTC. It is translated as CASRESGRADEQFF.

This chain connects TRBV5-5 to TRBJ1-2; D call uncertain. The ends were cut back, 0 bases at V and 3 bases at J, with 6 bases in the middle. There are 13 residues in the CDR3. Germline-derived CDR1 and CDR2 are SGHKS and YYEKEE (reference sequence). CDR3 sequence (DNA): TGTGCCAGCAGCTTGGACACCTACTATGGCTACACCTTC. It codes for CASSLDTYYGYTF.

The J gene is TRBJ1-2, the V gene TRBV7-8; D remains unclear. This CDR3 is 12 amino acids long. Germline-derived CDR1 and CDR2 are SGHVS and FQNEAQ. The germline V and J ends were trimmed by 5 bases and 1 base, with 5 bases remaining between them. CDR3: CASSGSNYGYTF. The CDR3 nucleotides read TGTGCCAGCAGCGGGAGTAACTATGGCTACACCTTC. The full variable domain, completed using reference TRBV7-8 and TRBJ1-2, is GAGVSQSPRYKVAKRGQDVALRCDPISGHVSLFWYQQALGQGPEFLTYFQNEAQLDKSGLPSDRFFAERPEGSVSTLKIQRTQQEDSAVYLCASSGSNYGYTFGSGTRLTVV.

This chain links TRBV28 with TRBJ2-2; either TRBD1 or TRBD2 may supply D (6 bases each). Germline V CDR1 and CDR2: MDHEN, SYDVKM. The germline V and J ends were trimmed by 3 bases and 4 bases, with 12 bases remaining between them. This CDR3 comprises 15 residues. The CDR3 region is CASSFTGAATGELFF. The CDR3 region has the DNA TGTGCCAGCAGTTTTACGGGGGCGGCCACCGGGGAGCTGTTTTTT.

CDR3 protein: CASSLRTSGASYNEQFF. Written as DNA, the CDR3 is TGTGCCAGCAGCCTCAGGACTAGCGGGGCATCATACAATGAGCAGTTCTTC. The chain employs TRBV7-6 and TRBJ2-1; 12 positions agree with TRBD2. V lost 5 bases, J lost 4 bases, and 9 bases stayed unmatched. The CDR3 runs 17 residues. The germline V gene encodes CDR1 SGHVS and CDR2 FNYEAQ.

The rearrangement joins TRBV18 to TRBJ2-2; 7 positions match TRBD1. The CDR3 runs 16 residues. The germline V gene encodes CDR1 KGHSH and CDR2 LQKENI. J was trimmed by 0 bases and V by 5 bases; bases with no gene match: 6. The CDR3 protein is CASSYRQGTNTGELFF. CDR3 DNA: TGTGCCAGCTCATACAGACAGGGAACGAACACCGGGGAGCTGTTTTTT.

The genes are TRBV3-1 (or the pseudogene TRBV3-2) and TRBJ1-5, with D perhaps TRBD1 (6 bases). Trimming left V 4 bases short and J 4 bases short, with 14 bases between. The CDR3 length is 15 residues. Germline-derived CDR1 and CDR2 are LGHDT and YNNKEL (reference sequence). CDR3 nucleotides: TGTGCCAGCAGCCCTGGGGGCAGGCGGAATCAGCCCCAGCATTTT. Translation gives CASSPGGRRNQPQHF.

This clone was observed once. The chain carries TRBV28 and TRBJ2-7; D possibly uses TRBD1 or TRBD2 (5 bases each). This CDR3 is 14 amino acids long. V lost 4 bases to trimming and J lost 1 base, with 11 bases between them. Germline V CDR1 and CDR2: MDHEN, SYDVKM. The CDR3 DNA follows: TGTGCCAGCAGTTCGGGACGTCGATCCTACGAGCAGTACTTC. Translation gives CASSSGRRSYEQYF.

The genes are TRBV6-5 and TRBJ1-1; D is ambiguous. Germline loops: CDR1 MNHEY, CDR2 SVGAGI. Trimming shortened V by 2 bases and J by 7 bases, and 14 bases separated the two germline ends. CDR3 length: 14 amino acids. The CDR3 coding sequence is TGTGCCAGCAGTTACCGGTCTGGTTTAATTGAAGCTTTCTTT. The encoded protein is CASSYRSGLIEAFF.

The CDR3, as DNA: TGTGCCACCAGCAGAGGTTCTGGCGGCCTAACTGAAGCTTTCTTT. It yields the protein CATSRGSGGLTEAFF. V gene TRBV15 combines with J gene TRBJ1-1; D is ambiguous. This CDR3 is built from 15 residues. Germline CDR1 reads LNHNV; CDR2 reads YYDKDF (reference sequence). Trimming pared 1 base from V and 5 bases from J, leaving 14 bases between.

The rearrangement links TRBV9 to TRBJ2-1; D is unclear. The CDR3 is 14 amino acids. Trimming left V 4 bases short and J 3 bases short, with 11 bases between. CDR1 is SGDLS and CDR2 is YYNGEE in the germline V gene. In DNA, the CDR3 is TGTGCCAGCAGCTTCGGAGATGGCTACAATGAGCAGTTCTTC. It encodes CASSFGDGYNEQFF. Full variable domain (rest looked up from reference TRBV9 and TRBJ2-1): DSGVTQTPKHLITATGQRVTLRCSPRSGDLSVYWYQQSLDQGLQFLIQYYNGEERAKGNILERFSAQQFPDLHSELNLSSLELGDSALYFCASSFGDGYNEQFFGPGTRLTVL.

The J gene is TRBJ2-7, the V gene TRBV27, with 8 bases fitting TRBD2. Germline V lookup: CDR1 MNHEY, CDR2 SMNVEV (reference sequence). The CDR3 is 16 residues long. Trimming took 0 bases from V and 7 from J; bases not matched to a gene: 11. This chain's CDR3 is CASSLSPTAGVGEQYF. DNA for the CDR3: TGTGCCAGCAGTTTATCCCCTACAGCGGGAGTAGGGGAGCAGTACTTC.

J is TRBJ2-7 and V is TRBV2; no firm D call. V was cut by 6 bases and J by 2 bases, with 8 bases left in between. CDR3 length equals 12 residues. CDR1 is SNHLY and CDR2 is FYNNEI in the germline V gene. Here the CDR3 reads CASRDDAYEQYF. CDR3 coding DNA: TGTGCCAGCAGGGACGACGCCTACGAGCAGTACTTC.

This clone was recorded at least ten times. The chain uses TRBV7-9 and TRBJ1-5; TRBD1 agrees at 7 bases. Germline V gene sequence: CDR1 SEHNR, CDR2 FQNEAQ (reference sequence). This CDR3 spans 14 amino acids. V trimming: 10 bases; J trimming: 0 bases; junction bases outside the gene matches: 6. Here the CDR3 reads CAIRDSYSNQPQHF. DNA for the CDR3: TGTGCCATCCGGGACAGCTATAGCAATCAGCCCCAGCATTTT.

The rearrangement joins TRBV7-9 to TRBJ1-4, with 9 bases identical to TRBD1. V dropped 3 bases and J dropped 8; count of bases not matched to a gene: 10. Germline V gene lookup returns CDR1 SEHNR and CDR2 FQNEAQ (reference sequence). There are 16 residues in the CDR3. The CDR3 DNA reads as TGTGCCAGCAGCTTTTCGGGACAGGGCCAAGAGGAAAAACTGTTTTTT. Protein product: CASSFSGQGQEEKLFF.

V gene TRBV7-6 combines with J gene TRBJ1-3, with unresolved D. The CDR3 extends over 15 amino acids. Germline assignment: CDR1 SGHVS and CDR2 FNYEAQ. Deletions cut 2 bases from V and 0 bases from J, with 8 bases between. This CDR3 reads CASSLWADSGNTIYF. The CDR3 DNA reads as TGTGCCAGCAGCTTATGGGCTGACTCTGGAAACACCATATATTTT.